Each of the 26 T cell receptor beta chains below was sequenced from the same sample in a study of blood T cell repertoires in COVID-19 (dated by TCRdb to 2019 to 2021). The library was obtained by the immunoSEQ multiplex PCR assay. What TCRdb holds here is the immuneACCESS table cut down to in-frame rearrangements. Part of the clones is not present; checked against another copy, under half of the missing clones reflect an unresolved V gene, and the others are unexplained. This sample is represented by fewer than 350,000 clones; approximately 86% of them were singletons. Clones ranked in the top ten supply 2.1% of the sample. The sample comprised peripheral blood. These receptors were obtained from a woman in her 30s who had recovered from COVID-19.

The CDR3 DNA reads TGTGCCAGCAGCTTGGCCGGAGGAGCCTACGAGCAGTACTTC. This gives the protein CASSLAGGAYEQYF. V usage is TRBV5-8 and J usage is TRBJ2-7, with D perhaps TRBD2 (5 bases). V lost 0 bases, J lost 2 bases, and 9 bases lay in between. Germline V gene data show CDR1 as SGHTS and CDR2 as YDEGEE. The CDR3 length is 14 residues.

V and J are TRBV11-2 and TRBJ2-3, with 11 bases fitting TRBD2. In germline, CDR1 is SGHAT, CDR2 FQNNGV. J lost 0 bases, V lost 5 bases, and 13 bases had no gene match. The CDR3 has 19 residues. This chain's CDR3 is CASSPISLAGGPSTDTQYF. DNA of the CDR3: TGTGCCAGCAGCCCCATCAGCCTAGCGGGAGGTCCCAGCACAGATACGCAGTATTTT.

Written as DNA, the CDR3 is TGTGCCAGCAGCCTTATTGGGAGACAGGGGTCTGCCTACGAGCAGTACTTC. Translating gives CASSLIGRQGSAYEQYF. This chain connects TRBV5-6 to TRBJ2-7; the match to TRBD1 covers 8 bases. The CDR3 covers 17 residues. Trimming took 4 bases from V and 2 from J; bases not matched to a gene: 14. Germline V lookup: CDR1 SGHDT, CDR2 YYEEEE.

The chain is built from TRBV27 and TRBJ1-2; D perhaps matches TRBD1 (5 bases). This CDR3 has 14 residues. The germline V gene has CDR1 MNHEY and CDR2 SMNVEV (reference sequence). Trimming pared 6 bases from V and 2 bases from J, leaving 13 bases between. The CDR3, as DNA: TGTGCCAGCAGGAACTCAGGGTTAAACTATGGCTACACCTTC. Its protein product is CASRNSGLNYGYTF.

The chain joins TRBV9 to TRBJ2-7; weak D call: TRBD2 (6 bases). Germline lookup yields CDR1 SGDLS and CDR2 YYNGEE. This CDR3 has 17 residues. V lost 0 bases to trimming and J lost 2 bases, with 18 bases between them. The CDR3 protein is CASSVAGDGSIPYEQYF. The CDR3 bases are TGTGCCAGCAGCGTAGCGGGGGACGGCTCGATACCCTACGAGCAGTACTTC. Combining the CDR3 with reference TRBV9 and TRBJ2-7 gives the whole variable domain DSGVTQTPKHLITATGQRVTLRCSPRSGDLSVYWYQQSLDQGLQFLIQYYNGEERAKGNILERFSAQQFPDLHSELNLSSLELGDSALYFCASSVAGDGSIPYEQYFGPGTRLTVT.

DNA for the CDR3: TGTGCCAGCAGTGAAGCGCGGGTCACCTACGAGCAGTACTTC. Amino acid sequence: CASSEARVTYEQYF. This rearrangement joins TRBV6-1 to TRBJ2-7, with D possibly TRBD2 on 5 matching bases. Trimming cost V 0 bases and J 2 bases, with 8 bases left between them. The CDR3 has 14 amino acids. CDR1 MNHNS and CDR2 SASEGT come from the germline V gene.

The chain is built from TRBV5-6 and TRBJ1-2; the match to TRBD1 covers 7 bases. Germline CDR1 is SGHDT and CDR2 is YYEEEE. With V trimmed by 5 bases and J by 3 bases, 7 bases remained unmatched. The length of the CDR3 is 14 residues. CDR3 region: CASRTGTDYYGYTF. DNA of the CDR3: TGTGCCAGCAGGACCGGGACAGATTACTATGGCTACACCTTC.

The rearrangement uses TRBV7-2 and TRBJ2-5; the match to TRBD2 covers 10 bases. This CDR3 contains 19 residues. J gave up 7 bases and V 0 bases, and 17 bases lay outside the gene matches. Germline CDR1 and CDR2: SGHTA and FQGNSA. The CDR3 spells CASSLASASGSPVVRTQYF. The CDR3, as DNA: TGTGCCAGCAGCTTAGCGTCGGCTAGCGGGAGCCCGGTGGTAAGGACCCAGTACTTC.

This clone was counted once. The chain carries TRBV20-1 and TRBJ2-7, with D maybe TRBD2 (5 bases). CDR1 DFQATT and CDR2 SNEGSKA come from the germline V gene (reference sequence). CDR3 length: 12 residues. V dropped 3 bases and J dropped 3 bases, with 9 bases sitting between them. CDR3 sequence reads: CSASPTSYEQYF. The DNA for the CDR3 is TGCAGTGCTAGTCCCACTAGCTACGAGCAGTACTTC.

The chain joins TRBV5-1 to TRBJ2-3; 7 positions match TRBD1. V dropped 4 bases and J dropped 2; count of bases not matched to a gene: 7. From germline, CDR1 is SGHRS and CDR2 YFSETQ. The CDR3 has 15 residues. The DNA of the CDR3 is TGCGCCAGCAGCCCCCCGACAGGGCCCACAGATACGCAGTATTTT. This encodes CASSPPTGPTDTQYF.

This chain connects TRBV6-5 to TRBJ1-6; TRBD1 is a possible D gene (6 bases). CDR1 MNHEY and CDR2 SVGAGI come from the germline V gene. The CDR3 runs 15 residues. Trimming removed 0 bases from V and 7 bases from J, with 10 bases in between. DNA for the CDR3: TGTGCCAGCAGTTACTCGAACCAGGGGAATTCACCCCTCCACTTT. Amino acids: CASSYSNQGNSPLHF.

This clone was recorded once. The chain employs TRBV27 and TRBJ2-3; D is perhaps TRBD1 (6 bases). There are 14 residues in the CDR3. Trimming took 5 bases from V and 6 from J, leaving 15 bases between them. CDR1 and CDR2 (germline): MNHEY, SMNVEV (reference sequence). CDR3 nucleotide sequence: TGTGCCAGCAGTAGAGGGGACATTCAGGATACGCAGTATTTT. Translation: CASSRGDIQDTQYF.

The chain has TRBV7-9 and TRBJ2-1, with a weak D call TRBD2 (6 bases). The V and J ends lost 4 bases and 3 bases respectively, with 25 bases between them. Germline CDR1 reads SEHNR; CDR2 reads FQNEAQ (reference sequence). This CDR3 has 19 residues. The CDR3 DNA sequence: TGTGCCAGCAGCTCGACAAGGGTTGGGGAGCGGGCCCACTACAATGAGCAGTTCTTC. It yields the protein CASSSTRVGERAHYNEQFF.

This clone occurred once. The chain links TRBV4-1 to TRBJ2-7, with D maybe TRBD1 (6 bases). V lost 3 bases and J 4 bases, leaving 13 bases between the germline ends. The CDR3 length is 14 residues. Germline lookup yields CDR1 MGHRA and CDR2 YSYEKL. CDR3 amino acids: CASSQLQGRYEQYF. As DNA, the CDR3 is TGCGCCAGCAGCCAGTTACAGGGAAGGTACGAGCAGTACTTC.

J is TRBJ1-2 and V is TRBV27; D not resolved. CDR1 and CDR2 (germline): MNHEY, SMNVEV (reference sequence). The germline V and J ends were trimmed by 0 bases and 2 bases, with 7 bases remaining between them. The CDR3 has 14 amino acids. Here the CDR3 DNA reads TGTGCCAGCAGTTTATCTGCGGGGAACTATGGCTACACCTTC. Amino acid sequence: CASSLSAGNYGYTF.

This clone turned up a few times. CDR3 DNA sequence: TGTGCCAGCAGCCCGGCCGGTGGAGGAGGTAACACTGAAGCTTTCTTT. Translated, it gives CASSPAGGGGNTEAFF. The chain employs TRBV7-9 and TRBJ1-1, with D hard to call. Trimming took 5 bases from V and 2 from J, leaving 18 bases between them. CDR3 size: 16 residues. CDR1 is SEHNR and CDR2 is FQNEAQ in the germline V gene (reference sequence).

The chain is built from TRBV10-3 and TRBJ1-6; D might be TRBD1 (5 bases). CDR3 length equals 12 residues. Germline lookup yields CDR1 ENHRY and CDR2 SYGVKD. The V end was cut by 10 bases, the J end by 8 bases, with 12 bases between. The CDR3 nucleotides are TGTGCCACGGGGGGTTCATATTCACCCCTCCACTTT. It translates to CATGGSYSPLHF.

The chain has TRBV30 and TRBJ1-2; 7 positions match TRBD1. CDR3 size: 13 residues. The germline gives CDR1 GTSNPN, CDR2 SVGIG (reference sequence). CDR3 DNA sequence: TGTGCTTTTAATCCGGGACAGAACTATGGCTACACCTTC. Its protein is CAFNPGQNYGYTF.

The genes are TRBV5-1 and TRBJ1-1; D remains unclear. The V gene's germline CDR1 is SGHRS and CDR2 YFSETQ. The V end was cut by 0 bases, the J end by 4 bases, with 4 bases between. This CDR3 region has 12 residues. The CDR3 loop is CASSLDGTEAFF. For the CDR3, the DNA is TGCGCCAGCAGCTTGGACGGCACTGAAGCTTTCTTT.

J is TRBJ2-2 and V is TRBV28, with TRBD1 matching over 8 bases. Trimming at V came to 8 bases and at J to 2 bases, leaving 7 bases not matched to a gene. This CDR3 region has 15 residues. CDR1 is MDHEN and CDR2 is SYDVKM in the germline V gene. CDR3 coding DNA: TGTGCCAGCGAAGCAGGGGGCCCTAACACCGGGGAGCTGTTTTTT. Translating it yields CASEAGGPNTGELFF.

CDR3 coding DNA: TGCGCCAGCAGCCCGATGGGACAGGGGATTTCCTACGAGCAGTACTTC. Residues: CASSPMGQGISYEQYF. J is TRBJ2-7 and V is TRBV4-1; 10 positions agree with TRBD1. The trim removed 4 bases at V and 1 base at J, leaving 7 bases unmatched. This CDR3 is built from 16 residues. CDR1 MGHRA and CDR2 YSYEKL come from the germline V gene.

This clone has more than one count but fewer than ten. This same CDR3 is encoded by further DNA sequences in the sample. This sequence joins TRBV7-2 and TRBJ2-7; no definite D call. In germline, CDR1 is SGHTA, CDR2 FQGNSA. The CDR3 has 12 residues. The V end was cut by 3 bases, the J end by 4 bases, with 7 bases between. CDR3 amino acids: CASSFDSYEQYF. The DNA for the CDR3 is TGTGCCAGCAGCTTTGACTCTTACGAGCAGTACTTC.

This clone appeared once. The chain combines TRBV4-3 with TRBJ2-7, with D possibly matching TRBD1 (5 bases). The length of the CDR3 is 13 residues. The V gene lost 2 bases and the J gene lost 4 bases, with 9 bases spanning the gap. Germline V gene lookup returns CDR1 LGHNA and CDR2 YSLEER. Here the CDR3 DNA reads TGCGCCAGCAGCCAAAACGCAGGGTACGAGCAGTACTTC. It specifies CASSQNAGYEQYF.

The J gene is TRBJ2-5, the V gene TRBV6-5; 7 bases map to TRBD1. CDR1 is MNHEY and CDR2 is SVGAGI in the germline V gene. V trimming: 8 bases; J trimming: 3 bases; junction bases outside the gene matches: 0. The CDR3 consists of 11 residues. The DNA for the CDR3 is TGTGCCAGCGGGACAGAAGAGACCCAGTACTTC. This encodes CASGTEETQYF.

The gene calls are TRBV4-2 and TRBJ1-1, with D possibly matching TRBD1 (6 bases). Germline loops: CDR1 LGHNA, CDR2 YNFKEQ. V was cut by 4 bases and J by 5 bases, with 11 bases left in between. The CDR3 length is 13 residues. CDR3 protein: CASSPDSMTEAFF. CDR3 bases: TGTGCCAGCAGCCCGGACAGTATGACTGAAGCTTTCTTT.

The V gene is TRBV30, the J gene TRBJ2-5; TRBD2 matches at 12 bases. The CDR3 is 14 amino acids. The germline gives CDR1 GTSNPN, CDR2 SVGIG (reference sequence). Trimming removed 5 bases from V and 5 bases from J; junction bases left unmatched: 6. CDR3 protein: CAWGTSGPGETQYF. The CDR3 DNA is TGTGCCTGGGGGACTAGCGGGCCGGGGGAGACCCAGTACTTC. The variable domain in full, completed from reference TRBV30 and TRBJ2-5, reads SQTIHQWPATLVQPVGSPLSLECTVEGTSNPNLYWYRQAAGRGLQLLFYSVGIGQISSEVPQNLSASRPQDRQFILSSKKLLLSDSGFYLCAWGTSGPGETQYFGPGTRLLVL.